This T cell receptor (beta chain) stems from a study of T cell changes during pregnancy in multiple sclerosis. Germline loops: CDR1 MNHEY, CDR2 SVGAGI. The CDR3 length is 12 residues. Unmatched junction bases numbered 1, after V lost 6 bases and J lost 6 bases. TCRdb keeps only in-frame clones here, not all; method: immunoSEQ multiplex PCR. The sample lists 130,000 or so clones; 95% to 98% were seen once. This material consisted of peripheral blood, taken after pregnancy. V and J are TRBV6-5 and TRBJ2-1, with 8 positions matching TRBD1. This receptor was taken from a female donor with multiple sclerosis, enrolled in a pregnancy study. The CDR3 protein is CASSDRGNEQFF. The CDR3 DNA sequence: TGTGCCAGCAGCGACAGGGGCAATGAGCAGTTCTTC.